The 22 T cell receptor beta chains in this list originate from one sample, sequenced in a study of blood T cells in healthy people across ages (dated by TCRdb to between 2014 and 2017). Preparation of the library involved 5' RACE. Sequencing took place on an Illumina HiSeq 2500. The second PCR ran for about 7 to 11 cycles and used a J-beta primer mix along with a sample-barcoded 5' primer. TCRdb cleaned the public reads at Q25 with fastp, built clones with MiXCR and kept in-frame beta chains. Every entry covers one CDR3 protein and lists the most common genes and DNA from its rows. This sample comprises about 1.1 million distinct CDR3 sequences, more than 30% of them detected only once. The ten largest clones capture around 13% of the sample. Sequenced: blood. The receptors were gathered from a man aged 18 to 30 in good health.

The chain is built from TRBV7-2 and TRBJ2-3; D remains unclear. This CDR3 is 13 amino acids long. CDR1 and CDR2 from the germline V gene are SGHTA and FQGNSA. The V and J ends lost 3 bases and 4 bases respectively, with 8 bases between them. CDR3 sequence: CASSFGPADTQYF. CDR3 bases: TGTGCCAGCAGCTTCGGCCCCGCAGATACGCAGTATTTT.

The CDR3 reads CATSRGSETQYF. The CDR3 DNA reads as TGTGCCACCAGCAGAGGTTCCGAGACCCAGTACTTC. The chain is built from TRBV15 and TRBJ2-4; D ambiguous. The DNA end is more similar to TRBJ2-5, so the J call may be wrong. This CDR3 has 12 amino acids. Germline CDR1 is LNHNV and CDR2 is YYDKDF (reference sequence).

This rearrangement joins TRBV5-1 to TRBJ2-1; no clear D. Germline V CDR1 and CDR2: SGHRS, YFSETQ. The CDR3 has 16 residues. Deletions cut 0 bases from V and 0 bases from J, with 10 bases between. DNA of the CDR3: TGCGCCAGCAGCTTGGTTTCGGACCGCTCCTACAATGAGCAGTTCTTC. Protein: CASSLVSDRSYNEQFF.

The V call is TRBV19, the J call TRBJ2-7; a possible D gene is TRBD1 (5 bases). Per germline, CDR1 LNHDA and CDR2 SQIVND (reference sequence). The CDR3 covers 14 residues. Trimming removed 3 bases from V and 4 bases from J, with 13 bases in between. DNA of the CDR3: TGTGCCAGTAGTATGGGGCAGGGTGGGTACGAGCAGTACTTC. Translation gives CASSMGQGGYEQYF.

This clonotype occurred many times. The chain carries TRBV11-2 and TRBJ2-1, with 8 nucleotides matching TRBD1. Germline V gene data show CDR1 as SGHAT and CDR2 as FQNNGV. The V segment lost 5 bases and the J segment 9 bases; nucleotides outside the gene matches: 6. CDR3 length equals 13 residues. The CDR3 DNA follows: TGTGCCAGCAGCCTCGACAGGGGCGGTGAGCAGTTCTTC. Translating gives CASSLDRGGEQFF.

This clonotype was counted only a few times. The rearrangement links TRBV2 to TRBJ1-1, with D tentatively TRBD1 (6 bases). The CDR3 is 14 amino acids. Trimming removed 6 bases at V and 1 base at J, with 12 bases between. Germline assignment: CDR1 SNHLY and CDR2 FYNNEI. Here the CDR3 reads CASRQRTANTEAFF. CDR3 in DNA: TGTGCCAGCAGGCAACGGACAGCGAACACTGAAGCTTTCTTT.

The CDR3 region has the DNA TGTGCCAGCAGCTTATGGACTAGCCACACAGATACGCAGTATTTT. Amino acid sequence: CASSLWTSHTDTQYF. The chain employs TRBV7-2 and TRBJ2-3, with TRBD2 identical over 8 bases. J was trimmed by 2 bases and V by 2 bases; bases with no gene match: 3. In germline, CDR1 is SGHTA, CDR2 FQGNSA. This CDR3 comprises 15 residues.

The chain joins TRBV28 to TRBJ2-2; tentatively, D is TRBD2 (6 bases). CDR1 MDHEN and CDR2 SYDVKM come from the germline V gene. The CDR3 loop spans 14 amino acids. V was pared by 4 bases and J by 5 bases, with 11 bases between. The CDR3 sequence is CASSWGVQTGELFF. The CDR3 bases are TGTGCCAGCAGTTGGGGGGTCCAAACCGGGGAGCTGTTTTTT.

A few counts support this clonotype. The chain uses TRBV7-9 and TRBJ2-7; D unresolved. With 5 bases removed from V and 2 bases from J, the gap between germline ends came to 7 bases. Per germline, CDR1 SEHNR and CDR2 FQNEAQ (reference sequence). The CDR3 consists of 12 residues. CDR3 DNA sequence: TGTGCCAGCAGCATCACGGCCTACGAGCAGTACTTC. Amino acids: CASSITAYEQYF.

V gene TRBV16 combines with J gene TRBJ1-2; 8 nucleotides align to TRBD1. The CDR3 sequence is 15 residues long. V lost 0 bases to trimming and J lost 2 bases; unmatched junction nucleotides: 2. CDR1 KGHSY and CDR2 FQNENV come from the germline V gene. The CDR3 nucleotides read TGTGCCAGCAGCCAATCTGGACAGGGAAACTATGGCTACACCTTC. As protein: CASSQSGQGNYGYTF.

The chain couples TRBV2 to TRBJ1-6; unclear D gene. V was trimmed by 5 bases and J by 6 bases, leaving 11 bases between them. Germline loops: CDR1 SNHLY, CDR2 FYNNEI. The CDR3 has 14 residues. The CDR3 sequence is CASSWTQVNSPLHF. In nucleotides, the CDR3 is TGTGCCAGCAGTTGGACGCAAGTTAATTCACCCCTCCACTTT.

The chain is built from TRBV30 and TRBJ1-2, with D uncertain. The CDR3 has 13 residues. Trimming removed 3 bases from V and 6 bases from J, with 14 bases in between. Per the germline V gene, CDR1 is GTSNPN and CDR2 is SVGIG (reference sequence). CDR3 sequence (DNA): TGTGCCTGGAGCGTAGGACGGATTCATGGCTACACCTTC. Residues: CAWSVGRIHGYTF.

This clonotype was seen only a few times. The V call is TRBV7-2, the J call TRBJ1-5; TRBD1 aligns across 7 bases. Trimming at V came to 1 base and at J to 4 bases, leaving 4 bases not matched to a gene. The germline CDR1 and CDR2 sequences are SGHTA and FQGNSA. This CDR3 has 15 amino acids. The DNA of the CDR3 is TGTGCCAGCAGCTTAGATCAGGGGGTAAATCAGCCCCAGCATTTT. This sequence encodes CASSLDQGVNQPQHF.

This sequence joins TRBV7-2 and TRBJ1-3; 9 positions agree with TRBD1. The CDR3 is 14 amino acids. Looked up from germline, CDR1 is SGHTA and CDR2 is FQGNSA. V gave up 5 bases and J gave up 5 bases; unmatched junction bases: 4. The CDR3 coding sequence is TGTGCCAGCAGCCCGACAGGGGGTAGAAACACCATATATTTT. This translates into CASSPTGGRNTIYF.

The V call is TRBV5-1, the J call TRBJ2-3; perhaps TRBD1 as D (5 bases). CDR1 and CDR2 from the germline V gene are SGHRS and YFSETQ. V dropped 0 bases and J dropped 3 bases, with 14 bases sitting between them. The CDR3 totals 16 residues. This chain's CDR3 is CASSLEGDSMTDTQYF. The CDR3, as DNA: TGCGCCAGCAGCTTGGAAGGGGATAGTATGACAGATACGCAGTATTTT. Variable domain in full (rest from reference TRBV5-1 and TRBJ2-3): KAGVTQTPRYLIKTRGQQVTLSCSPISGHRSVSWYQQTPGQGLQFLFEYFSETQRNKGNFPGRFSGRQFSNSRSEMNVSTLELGDSALYLCASSLEGDSMTDTQYFGPGTRLTVL.

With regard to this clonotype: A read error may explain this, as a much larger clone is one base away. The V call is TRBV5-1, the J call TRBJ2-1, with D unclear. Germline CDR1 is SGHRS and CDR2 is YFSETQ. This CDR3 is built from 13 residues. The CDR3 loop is CACSFRIGDEQFF. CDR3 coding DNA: TGCGCCTGCAGCTTCAGGATAGGAGACGAGCAGTTCTTC.

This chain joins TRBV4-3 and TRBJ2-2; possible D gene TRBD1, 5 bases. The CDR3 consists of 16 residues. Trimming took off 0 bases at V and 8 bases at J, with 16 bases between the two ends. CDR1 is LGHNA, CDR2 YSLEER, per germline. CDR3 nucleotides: TGCGCCAGCAGCCAAGATTTAGGGGCGTACATTGGGGAGCTGTTTTTT. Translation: CASSQDLGAYIGELFF.

CDR3 nucleotide sequence: TGTGCCAGCAGCGAGGGACAGGAGCTGTTTTTT. It codes for CASSEGQELFF. The chain couples TRBV9 to TRBJ2-2, with a weak D call TRBD1 (6 bases). V was cut by 3 bases and J by 10 bases, with 7 bases left in between. CDR3 length: 11 amino acids. The V gene's germline CDR1 is SGDLS and CDR2 YYNGEE.

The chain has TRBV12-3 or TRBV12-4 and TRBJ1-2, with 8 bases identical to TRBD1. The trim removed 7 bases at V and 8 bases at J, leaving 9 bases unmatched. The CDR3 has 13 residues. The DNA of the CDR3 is TGTGCCAGCACCCCGGACAGGGCAGTAGGCTACACCTTC. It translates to CASTPDRAVGYTF.

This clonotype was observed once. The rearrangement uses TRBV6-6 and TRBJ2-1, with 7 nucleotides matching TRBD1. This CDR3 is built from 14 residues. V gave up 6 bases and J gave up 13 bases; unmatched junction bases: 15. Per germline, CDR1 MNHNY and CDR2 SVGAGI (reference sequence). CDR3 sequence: CASSEGQDWETQFF. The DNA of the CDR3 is TGTGCCAGCAGCGAAGGACAGGATTGGGAGACCCAGTTCTTC.

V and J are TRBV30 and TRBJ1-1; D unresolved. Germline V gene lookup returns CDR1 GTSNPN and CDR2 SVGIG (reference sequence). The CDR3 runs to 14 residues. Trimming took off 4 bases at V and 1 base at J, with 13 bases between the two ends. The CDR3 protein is CAWIGRARNTEAFF. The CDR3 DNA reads TGTGCCTGGATAGGGAGGGCGCGGAACACTGAAGCTTTCTTT. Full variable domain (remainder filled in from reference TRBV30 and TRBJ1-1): SQTIHQWPATLVQPVGSPLSLECTVEGTSNPNLYWYRQAAGRGLQLLFYSVGIGQISSEVPQNLSASRPQDRQFILSSKKLLLSDSGFYLCAWIGRARNTEAFFGQGTRLTVV.

The CDR3 region has the DNA TGCAGTGCCCTAGCAACAGATACGCAGTATTTT. Its protein is CSALATDTQYF. This rearrangement joins TRBV20-1 to TRBJ2-3; D possibly corresponds to TRBD2 (5 bases). The CDR3 length is 11 residues. Between the trimmed V and J ends, which lost 6 bases and 3 bases, there was a span of 7 bases. Per germline, CDR1 DFQATT and CDR2 SNEGSKA (reference sequence).